The 20 T cell receptor beta chains presented below share a single source sample, sequenced in a study of CD8+CD57+ T cells in acquired aplastic anemia. Flow cytometry had shown expanded CD8+CD57+ cells in the patients chosen for sequencing. CDR3 and TCR beta VDJ profiling relied on genomic DNA as the template. TCRdb reanalysed the reads using MiXCR and keeps one entry per CDR3 protein. The sample has approximately 57,000 distinct CDR3 sequences, 57% seen once. Source material: sorted CD4+, CD8+, or CD8+CD57+ T cells (not recorded which) from PBMCs. All receptors come from a human donor with aplastic anemia.

The V call is TRBV7-2, the J call TRBJ2-3; no clear D. The CDR3 spans 11 residues. V lost 7 bases, J lost 2 bases, and 4 bases lay in between. The germline gives CDR1 SGHTA, CDR2 FQGNSA. As DNA, the CDR3 is TGTGCCAGCACGAACACAGATACGCAGTATTTT. The encoded protein is CASTNTDTQYF.

This rearrangement joins TRBV20-1 to TRBJ1-1, with D unresolved. The CDR3 has 13 residues. V lost 3 bases and J 0 bases, leaving 8 bases between the germline ends. CDR1 is DFQATT and CDR2 is SNEGSKA in the germline V gene (reference sequence). This chain's CDR3 is CSASTSLNTEAFF. As DNA, the CDR3 is TGCAGTGCTAGCACAAGCTTGAACACTGAAGCTTTCTTT.

Judged by abundance, this clonotype is medium-sized (0.01 to 0.1%). This rearrangement joins TRBV10-1 to TRBJ2-7, with D unresolved. Trimming removed 3 bases from V and 2 bases from J, with 5 bases in between. Germline V lookup: CDR1 WNHNN, CDR2 SYGVQD (reference sequence). CDR3 length equals 12 residues. CDR3 bases: TGCGCCAGCAGTGACACCCCCTACGAGCAGTACTTC. The encoded protein is CASSDTPYEQYF.

The genes are TRBV14 and TRBJ2-3; D may be TRBD1 or TRBD2 (5 bases each). Germline CDR1 and CDR2: SGHDN and FVKESK. The V end lost 4 bases, the J end lost 14 bases, and 16 bases lay between the germline ends. The CDR3 has 12 residues. In DNA, the CDR3 is TGTGCCAGCAGCCGCCGGGACCACGCACCGTATTTT. This sequence encodes CASSRRDHAPYF. The entire variable domain, with the rest obtained from reference TRBV14 and TRBJ2-3, is as follows: EAGVTQFPSHSVIEKGQTVTLRCDPISGHDNLYWYRRVMGKEIKFLLHFVKESKQDESGMPNNRFLAERTGGTYSTLKVQPAELEDSGVYFCASSRRDHAPYFGPGTRLTVL.

A few counts support this clonotype. The V and J genes are TRBV24-1 and TRBJ2-7, with D hard to call. Trimming pared 1 base from V and 10 bases from J, leaving 10 bases between. CDR3 length equals 12 residues. In germline, CDR1 is KGHDR, CDR2 SFDVKD. Written as DNA, the CDR3 is TGTGCCACCAGTGATTTTTCCGAAGACCAGTACTTC. Translation gives CATSDFSEDQYF.

The J gene is TRBJ2-3, the V gene TRBV19; D is uncertain. The CDR3 runs 12 residues. V dropped 5 bases and J dropped 4 bases, with 7 bases sitting between them. Germline V gene lookup returns CDR1 LNHDA and CDR2 SQIVND (reference sequence). The CDR3 DNA reads TGTGCCAGTAGTCTTAGACCAGATACGCAGTATTTT. Its protein product is CASSLRPDTQYF.

This clonotype was recorded once. J is TRBJ1-5 and V is TRBV20-1; D is possibly TRBD1 (5 bases). This CDR3 region has 16 residues. Germline lookup yields CDR1 DFQATT and CDR2 SNEGSKA (reference sequence). Deletions cut 0 bases from V and 5 bases from J, with 17 bases between. The CDR3 coding sequence is TGCAGTGCTAGAGATTCGAGCAGGGCCGTCGATCAGCCCCAGCATTTT. This encodes CSARDSSRAVDQPQHF.

The chain links TRBV20-1 to TRBJ1-3, with D perhaps matching TRBD1 (5 bases). The length of the CDR3 is 14 residues. Germline lookup yields CDR1 DFQATT and CDR2 SNEGSKA (reference sequence). Trimming cost V 2 bases and J 2 bases, with 10 bases left between them. In DNA form, the CDR3 reads TGCAGTGCTAGATCCGGGGGGGCTGGAAACACCATATATTTT. This encodes CSARSGGAGNTIYF.

The chain has TRBV2 and TRBJ2-2, with TRBD2 matching 9 bases. V trimming: 3 bases; J trimming: 4 bases; junction bases outside the gene matches: 3. This CDR3 region has 15 residues. Germline CDR1 SNHLY, CDR2 FYNNEI. DNA of the CDR3: TGTGCCAGCAGTGAGACTAGCGGATTCACCGGGGAGCTGTTTTTT. Translation gives CASSETSGFTGELFF.

V and J are TRBV2 and TRBJ2-7; 10 bases match TRBD2. After removal of 6 bases from V and 3 bases from J, the junction contained 5 bases not matched to a gene. The germline CDR1 and CDR2 sequences are SNHLY and FYNNEI. The CDR3 spans 14 residues. CDR3 protein: CASSTSGDYYEQYF. The CDR3 coding sequence is TGTGCCAGCAGCACTAGCGGGGACTACTACGAGCAGTACTTC.

The rearrangement uses TRBV9 and TRBJ1-5, with 7 bases identical to TRBD1. The CDR3 totals 15 residues. Germline CDR1 reads SGDLS; CDR2 reads YYNGEE. J gave up 0 bases and V 4 bases, and 4 bases lay outside the gene matches. The CDR3 region is CASSWTGSSNQPQHF. DNA for the CDR3: TGTGCCAGCAGCTGGACAGGTTCTAGCAATCAGCCCCAGCATTTT.

The rearrangement links TRBV7-2 to TRBJ1-2; 7 bases match TRBD1. Germline V gene lookup returns CDR1 SGHTA and CDR2 FQGNSA. This CDR3 is 14 amino acids long. The V and J ends lost 10 bases and 2 bases, in that order; junction bases with no gene match: 10. This CDR3 reads CATSGPGQNYGYTF. The CDR3 nucleotides read TGTGCCACCAGTGGGCCGGGACAGAACTATGGCTACACCTTC. The full variable domain, rest sourced from reference TRBV7-2 and TRBJ1-2, is GAGVSQSPSNKVTEKGKDVELRCDPISGHTALYWYRQSLGQGLEFLIYFQGNSAPDKSGLPSDRFSAERTGGSVSTLTIQRTQQEDSAVYLCATSGPGQNYGYTFGSGTRLTVV.

This clonotype has a count of ten or more. This CDR3 is CASSQAIGGQPQHF. CDR3 DNA: TGCGCCAGCAGCCAGGCAATCGGAGGTCAGCCCCAGCATTTT. The chain joins TRBV4-1 to TRBJ1-5; no clear D. The CDR3 totals 14 residues. Looked up from germline, CDR1 is MGHRA and CDR2 is YSYEKL. Deletions cut 3 bases from V and 6 bases from J, with 12 bases between.

This clonotype was seen repeatedly, ten times or more. The chain recombines TRBV9 with TRBJ1-3, with D possibly TRBD1 on 5 matching bases. Germline values: CDR1 SGDLS, CDR2 YYNGEE. The CDR3 is 14 residues long. The ends were cut back, 0 bases at V and 2 bases at J, with 6 bases in the middle. As DNA, the CDR3 is TGTGCCAGCAGCGTAGGGGGGACTGGAAACACCATATATTTT. As protein: CASSVGGTGNTIYF.

This clonotype was seen repeatedly, ten times or more. CDR3 bases: TGTGCCAGCAGCGTAGGAAACCAACAAGAGACCCAGTACTTC. Its protein product is CASSVGNQQETQYF. The chain uses TRBV9 and TRBJ2-5, with D uncertain. The CDR3 has 14 residues. Germline CDR1 and CDR2: SGDLS and YYNGEE. Trimming shortened V by 0 bases and J by 2 bases, and 8 bases separated the two germline ends.

The V and J genes are TRBV20-1 and TRBJ1-2; unclear D gene. The CDR3 length is 12 residues. Trimming removed 0 bases at V and 4 bases at J, with 6 bases between. The germline CDR1 and CDR2 sequences are DFQATT and SNEGSKA (reference sequence). CDR3 sequence: CSARDGVYGYTF. Written as DNA, the CDR3 is TGCAGTGCTAGAGATGGCGTCTATGGCTACACCTTC.

The rearrangement links TRBV7-9 to TRBJ1-4; the D is unclear. The V gene lost 2 bases and the J gene lost 1 base, with 5 bases spanning the gap. Per germline, CDR1 SEHNR and CDR2 FQNEAQ (reference sequence). The CDR3 runs 14 residues. The CDR3 protein is CASSLSGTNEKLFF. For the CDR3, the DNA is TGTGCCAGCAGCTTAAGCGGAACTAATGAAAAACTGTTTTTT.

This clonotype was recorded many times. This chain links TRBV7-9 with TRBJ2-1; 8 bases match TRBD1. Trimming removed 4 bases from V and 5 bases from J; junction bases left unmatched: 4. This CDR3 contains 14 residues. Germline V gene sequence: CDR1 SEHNR, CDR2 FQNEAQ (reference sequence). The CDR3 nucleotides read TGTGCCAGCAGCTCGACAGGGGAAAACAATGAGCAGTTCTTC. It translates to CASSSTGENNEQFF.

The gene calls are TRBV11-1 and TRBJ1-6; TRBD1 aligns across 12 bases. Germline CDR1 is SGHAT and CDR2 is FQDESV (reference sequence). With 4 bases clipped from V and 15 bases from J, the junction kept 13 bases outside the gene matches. The length of the CDR3 is 16 residues. CDR3 region: CASSSQGQGAFSSLHF. The CDR3 DNA follows: TGTGCCAGCAGCTCCCAGGGACAGGGGGCTTTTTCTAGCCTCCACTTT. Full variable domain (rest looked up from reference TRBV11-1 and TRBJ1-6): EAEVAQSPRYKITEKSQAVAFWCDPISGHATLYWYRQILGQGPELLVQFQDESVVDDSQLPKDRFSAERLKGVDSTLKIQPAELGDSAMYLCASSSQGQGAFSSLHFGNGTRLTVT.

This clonotype appeared a few times. The J gene is TRBJ2-3, the V gene TRBV10-3; D is perhaps TRBD2 (6 bases). Germline values: CDR1 ENHRY, CDR2 SYGVKD. The CDR3 loop spans 14 amino acids. Trimming pared 7 bases from V and 0 bases from J, leaving 11 bases between. CDR3 in amino acids: CAITTSPSTDTQYF. CDR3 sequence (DNA): TGTGCCATCACCACTAGCCCCAGCACAGATACGCAGTATTTT.